This passage covers 5 T cell receptor beta chains from one sample sequenced in a study of blood T cells in healthy people across ages. Together with a sample-barcoded 5' primer, a J-beta primer mix was included in a second PCR lasting about 7 to 11 cycles. From the 5' RACE reads, TCRdb called clonotypes with MiXCR, one entry per CDR3 protein. The sample comprises roughly 680,000 distinct CDR3 sequences, about 51% of which are singletons, and roughly 13% rests with the top ten. The sequenced material came from blood. The source is a woman older than 75 in good health.

The chain combines TRBV30 with TRBJ2-1, with 10 positions matching TRBD2. The end of the DNA aligns better with TRBJ2-7, so the J call may be wrong. The CDR3 loop spans 17 amino acids. Germline CDR1 reads GTSNPN; CDR2 reads SVGIG (reference sequence). Written as DNA, the CDR3 is TGTGCCTGGAGTGTAGCGGGGGGGTTTAGCTCCTACAATGAGCAGTACTTC. This translates into CAWSVAGGFSSYNEQYF.

The chain combines TRBV5-1 with TRBJ2-1, with D tentatively TRBD2 (6 bases). Per germline, CDR1 SGHRS and CDR2 YFSETQ. This CDR3 is built from 15 residues. V was pared by 4 bases and J by 8 bases, with 19 bases between. CDR3 nucleotide sequence: TGCGCCAGCAGCCCGGAGGGGTACGGTGTCGATGAGCAGTTCTTC. The encoded protein is CASSPEGYGVDEQFF.

This chain connects TRBV20-1 to TRBJ2-3; 10 nucleotides align to TRBD2. The V gene's germline CDR1 is DFQATT and CDR2 SNEGSKA (reference sequence). V shed 6 bases and J 5 bases; nucleotides not matched to a gene: 8. CDR3 length: 14 amino acids. This chain's CDR3 is CSALFSGGRDTQYF. The CDR3 coding sequence is TGCAGTGCCCTATTTAGCGGGGGGAGAGATACGCAGTATTTT.

This clonotype appeared a few times. The chain has TRBV29-1 and TRBJ2-3; D gene uncertain. The V end was cut by 4 bases, the J end by 3 bases, with 8 bases between. Germline loops: CDR1 SQVTM, CDR2 ANQGSEA. The CDR3 length is 12 residues. The CDR3 reads CSVGVGTDTQYF. CDR3 sequence (DNA): TGCAGCGTTGGGGTAGGGACAGATACGCAGTATTTT.

This clonotype was counted ten times or more. The rearrangement uses TRBV2 and TRBJ2-7; no definite D call. The V end lost 4 bases, the J end lost 4 bases, and 8 bases lay between the germline ends. Looked up from germline, CDR1 is SNHLY and CDR2 is FYNNEI. The CDR3 has 12 residues. The CDR3 nucleotides read TGTGCCAGCAGTGGACTCGATTACGAGCAGTACTTC. It codes for CASSGLDYEQYF.